These T cell receptor beta chains were read from a single sample in a study of cytomegalovirus exposure and HLA in healthy donors. Generated by immunoSEQ multiplex PCR, the TCRdb table keeps only in-frame clones and is missing some. This repertoire shows approximately 91,000 clones, around 64% found once; its top ten account for roughly 2%. Source material: PBMCs. The origin of the receptors is a human donor in good health. Both conserved end residues are part of each CDR3. A D gene is named only where the DNA matches it firmly. Size tells how often a clone was seen (once, few, many) or the class of an expanded clone, and some rows leave it out.

TRBJ2-5,TRBV25-1,TRBD1,-,TGTGCCAGCAGCCTTACGACAGGGGTAGGGGAGACCCAGTACTTC,CASSLTTGVGETQYF
TRBJ2-3,TRBV5-4,TRBD2,-,TGTGCCAGCAGCTTTCGGACTAGTGAAGATACGCAGTATTTT,CASSFRTSEDTQYF
TRBJ2-2,TRBV6-5,TRBD1,-,TGTGCCAGCAGACGACAGGGGTACACCGGGGAGCTGTTTTTT,CASRRQGYTGELFF
TRBJ1-2,TRBV11-3,-,-,TGTGCCAGCAGCTTAAGGGGGAGCCAGGGTAACTATGGCTACACCTTC,CASSLRGSQGNYGYTF
TRBJ1-2,TRBV27,-,-,TGTGCCAGCAGTCCCACAGATGGCTACACCTTC,CASSPTDGYTF
TRBJ2-5,TRBV7-2,TRBD1,once,TGTGCCAGCAGCTCGGGACAGGGAAGACAAGAGACCCAGTACTTC,CASSSGQGRQETQYF
TRBJ2-1,TRBV11-3,TRBD2,-,TGTGCCAGCAGCCTACTGGCGGGGGGGTACAATGAGCAGTTCTTC,CASSLLAGGYNEQFF
TRBJ1-6,TRBV4-3,-,once,TGCGCCAGCAGCCAAGATCCAACAGGATCACTATCCACCCTCCACTTT,CASSQDPTGSLSTLHF
TRBJ2-7,TRBV5-4,-,-,TGTGCCAGCAGCTTGACAAAGCTTTCGGGCGAGCAGTACTTC,CASSLTKLSGEQYF
TRBJ1-2,TRBV29-1,-,few,TGCAGCGTCCCACGCCTGGCAGGGGCGGTCTATGGCTACACCTTC,CSVPRLAGAVYGYTF
TRBJ2-7,TRBV21-1,-,-,TGTGCCAGCAGCAAAGACAGGGACTATTCCTACGAGCAGTACTTC,CASSKDRDYSYEQYF
TRBJ1-4,TRBV30,TRBD1,-,TGTGCCTGGACCGGACAGGGGTACGAAAAACTGTTTTTT,CAWTGQGYEKLFF
TRBJ1-6,TRBV18,TRBD1,-,TGTGCCAGCTCACTACAGGGGGCAGATAATTCACCCCTCCACTTT,CASSLQGADNSPLHF
TRBJ2-3,TRBV6-6,-,-,TGTGCCAGCAGTTACTTAGGACAGCACCGTGATACGCAGTATTTT,CASSYLGQHRDTQYF
TRBJ2-7,TRBV7-9,-,-,TGTGCCAGCAGCTTCTCAGGGCAGGACCTCTCCGAGCAGTACTTC,CASSFSGQDLSEQYF
TRBJ2-7,TRBV19,TRBD2,-,TGTGCCAGTAGTATAGATGGCGGGGGGAGCTCCTACGAGCAGTACTTC,CASSIDGGGSSYEQYF
TRBJ2-7,TRBV11-2,-,-,TGTGCCGGCAGCCCCCGGTTATCGGACAGCTACGAGCAGTACTTC,CAGSPRLSDSYEQYF
TRBJ1-1,TRBV6-6,TRBD1,-,TGTGCCAGCAGTTACTCGGGACAGTACACTGAAGCTTTCTTT,CASSYSGQYTEAFF
TRBJ1-1,TRBV29-1,-,-,TGCAGCGTTAACAGAGAAATGAACACTGAAGCTTTCTTT,CSVNREMNTEAFF
TRBJ1-6,TRBV25-1,-,-,TGTGCCAGCAGTGAATCCGATTCACCCCTCCACTTT,CASSESDSPLHF
TRBJ2-3,TRBV5-1,TRBD2,-,TGCGCCAGCAGCGGGGCTAGCGGGAGCACAGATACGCAGTATTTT,CASSGASGSTDTQYF
TRBJ2-3,TRBV5-1,TRBD2,-,TGCGCCAGCAGCTTTCGACTAGCGGGGGCCACAGATACGCAGTATTTT,CASSFRLAGATDTQYF
TRBJ2-3,TRBV7-9,TRBD2,once,TGTGCCAGCAGCTTACTGGCAGGGAGGGTAGATACGCAGTATTTT,CASSLLAGRVDTQYF
TRBJ2-7,TRBV6-5,TRBD2,few,TGTGCCAGCACCTTATCGACTAGCGGGGGCGACGAGCAGTACTTC,CASTLSTSGGDEQYF
TRBJ1-4,TRBV2,-,-,TGTGCCAGCAGTGACGGGGGGGGCCCTAATGAAAAACTGTTTTTT,CASSDGGGPNEKLFF
TRBJ2-2,TRBV5-4,TRBD2,-,TGTGCCAGCAGCTTGTGGGGTAGCGGGGGTTCCGGGGAGCTGTTTTTT,CASSLWGSGGSGELFF
TRBJ1-1,TRBV5-4,-,-,TGTGCCAGCAGCTTGGCCGGCAGGGATAACACTGAAGCTTTCTTT,CASSLAGRDNTEAFF
TRBJ1-5,TRBV2,TRBD1,-,TGTGCCAGCAGAGGACAGGGTAATCAGCCCCAGCATTTT,CASRGQGNQPQHF
TRBJ1-3,TRBV5-4,-,-,TGTGCCAGCAGCCCCAACAGGGCCTCTGGAAACACCATATATTTT,CASSPNRASGNTIYF
TRBJ1-1,TRBV5-1,-,once,TGCGCCAGCAGCAGACACCGAAGGGGGAACACTGAAGCTTTCTTT,CASSRHRRGNTEAFF
TRBJ1-2,TRBV27,TRBD1,-,TGTGCCAGCAGCCCCGGGACAGGGGGCGCGAAGACCTTC,CASSPGTGGAKTF
TRBJ2-7,TRBV4-3,TRBD2,once,TGCGCCAGCAGCCAGGGCCGGGGGGGCCCCTACGAGCAGTACTTC,CASSQGRGGPYEQYF
TRBJ2-2,TRBV19,-,-,TGTGCCAGTAGTGAAAGGGGGGGTTTCACCGGGGAGCTGTTTTTT,CASSERGGFTGELFF
TRBJ1-2,TRBV4-3,-,once,TGCGCCAGCAGCCAAGCCCCAGGGACTATAACTATTGCGGGCTACACCTTC,CASSQAPGTITIAGYTF
TRBJ1-2,TRBV18,-,few,TGTGCCAGCTCACCAAGTCGTCTAGCACCAAGTAGAGGAGACTATGGCTACACCTTC,CASSPSRLAPSRGDYGYTF
TRBJ2-2,TRBV7-9,-,few,TGTGCCAGCAGCTATTCCGGGACACTCACCGGGGAGCTGTTTTTT,CASSYSGTLTGELFF
TRBJ1-5,TRBV6-6,-,-,TGTGCCAGCAGTCAACAGTTAAAGAGCAATCAGCCCCAGCATTTT,CASSQQLKSNQPQHF
TRBJ2-7,TRBV4-2,-,-,TGTGCCAGCAGCCAAGGTTGGAGGGTCGGGCCCTACGAGCAGTACTTC,CASSQGWRVGPYEQYF
TRBJ1-5,TRBV7-2,-,-,TGTGCCAGCAGCCCCGGTTTTACCAGCAATCAGCCCCAGCATTTT,CASSPGFTSNQPQHF
TRBJ1-6,TRBV5-1,-,-,TGCGCCAGCAGCTTGGGGACACCGGGCGGCTCACCCCTCCACTTT,CASSLGTPGGSPLHF
TRBJ1-3,TRBV9,-,once,TGTGCCAGCAGCGTAGGAGACTCTGGAAACACCATATATTTT,CASSVGDSGNTIYF
TRBJ1-1,TRBV18,TRBD1,-,TGTGCCAGCTCACCACCGACAGGGGGCTTGTACACTGAAGCTTTCTTT,CASSPPTGGLYTEAFF
TRBJ2-2,TRBV6-5,TRBD2,few,TGTGCCAGTAAAGCGGGAGAATTCACCGGGGAGCTGTTTTTT,CASKAGEFTGELFF
TRBJ2-5,TRBV20-1,-,once,TGCAGTGCTCCCCGGGTGGGAGAGCAGTACTTC,CSAPRVGEQYF
TRBJ2-5,TRBV4-3,TRBD2,-,TGCGCCAGCAGCCAAGGTCATTCTGGCGGGGGGTCCCAAGAGACCCAGTACTTC,CASSQGHSGGGSQETQYF
TRBJ2-5,TRBV4-3,TRBD2,-,TGCGCCAGCAGCCAAAGCGGGGGGGCCGGAGAGACCCAGTACTTC,CASSQSGGAGETQYF
TRBJ2-2,TRBV27,TRBD1,-,TGTGCCAGCAGTTCTATCACCTCAGGGGGCATCGGGGAGCTGTTTTTT,CASSSITSGGIGELFF
TRBJ1-2,TRBV18,TRBD1,-,TGTGCCAGCTCACCCAACCGGGACAGGGTGCTACTTGGCTACACCTTC,CASSPNRDRVLLGYTF
TRBJ1-4,TRBV5-6,-,-,TGTGCCAGCAGTCGTGGGGGGTTTAATGAAAAACTGTTTTTT,CASSRGGFNEKLFF
TRBJ1-2,TRBV7-8,TRBD1,-,TGTGCCAGCAGCCCCCGAGCCGGGACAGGGAACTATGGCTACACCTTC,CASSPRAGTGNYGYTF
TRBJ1-4,TRBV5-6,-,once,TGTGCCAGCAGCTTCGTCAATGAAAAACTGTTTTTT,CASSFVNEKLFF